The 21 T cell receptor beta chains reported below all come from one sample, sequenced in a study of shared clonotypes between healthy human individuals. The data were produced by immunoSEQ multiplex PCR, yet TCRdb's version contains in-frame clones alone and is incomplete. Among about 600,000 clones listed, roughly 97% were seen once. The material sequenced was naive CD4+ T cells sorted from blood. As for subset: CD45RA+ positively selected. The receptors shown here come from a woman aged 25 to 39 in good health.

This clone was counted a few times. The chain combines TRBV9 with TRBJ1-2; weak D call: TRBD1 (5 bases). Trimming took off 7 bases at V and 6 bases at J, with 10 bases between the two ends. The germline V gene encodes CDR1 SGDLS and CDR2 YYNGEE. The CDR3 covers 11 residues. The CDR3 loop reads CASGGSDGYTF. CDR3 nucleotides: TGTGCCAGCGGGGGTTCCGATGGCTACACCTTC. Supplemented by reference TRBV9 and TRBJ1-2, the full variable domain reads DSGVTQTPKHLITATGQRVTLRCSPRSGDLSVYWYQQSLDQGLQFLIQYYNGEERAKGNILERFSAQQFPDLHSELNLSSLELGDSALYFCASGGSDGYTFGSGTRLTVV.

The CDR3 reads CASNGGDRWSSPLHF. CDR3 in DNA: TGTGCCAGTAACGGTGGCGACAGGTGGAGTTCACCCCTCCACTTT. The chain couples TRBV19 to TRBJ1-6; D may be TRBD1 (6 bases). The CDR3 is 15 amino acids. The germline V and J ends were trimmed by 7 bases and 9 bases, with 19 bases remaining between them. The germline CDR1 and CDR2 sequences are LNHDA and SQIVND (reference sequence). Using reference TRBV19 and TRBJ1-6 for the parts outside the CDR3, the full variable domain is DGGITQSPKYLFRKEGQNVTLSCEQNLNHDAMYWYRQDPGQGLRLIYYSQIVNDFQKGDIAEGYSVSREKKESFPLTVTSAQKNPTAFYLCASNGGDRWSSPLHFGNGTRLTVT.

This chain connects TRBV19 to TRBJ1-4; D is ambiguous. The CDR3 is 15 amino acids. V was pared by 7 bases and J by 2 bases, with 14 bases between. Looked up from germline, CDR1 is LNHDA and CDR2 is SQIVND (reference sequence). In DNA form, the CDR3 reads TGTGCCAGTAAATTGTCGGAATGGACTAATGAAAAACTGTTTTTT. Translation gives CASKLSEWTNEKLFF.

V is TRBV6-6 and J is TRBJ1-2; D is possibly TRBD1 (5 bases). Deletions cut 5 bases from V and 8 bases from J, with 6 bases between. The CDR3 sequence is 10 residues long. Germline values: CDR1 MNHNY, CDR2 SVGAGI (reference sequence). CDR3 bases: TGTGCCAGCAGTGGGGGAGGCTACACCTTC. Translating gives CASSGGGYTF.

The gene calls are TRBV5-1 and TRBJ1-2, with D possibly matching TRBD1 (6 bases). CDR3 length: 15 residues. Trimming cost V 3 bases and J 2 bases, with 14 bases left between them. Per the germline V gene, CDR1 is SGHRS and CDR2 is YFSETQ. Here the CDR3 DNA reads TGCGCCAGCAGCTCCGAGGGGGATGGAAACTATGGCTACACCTTC. This gives the protein CASSSEGDGNYGYTF.

The chain is built from TRBV27 and TRBJ2-7; D gene uncertain. The CDR3 totals 17 residues. V shed 0 bases and J shed 2 bases, with 17 bases lying between them. CDR1 is MNHEY and CDR2 is SMNVEV in the germline V gene (reference sequence). The CDR3 spells CASSLSSSPVLPYEQYF. The DNA of the CDR3 is TGTGCCAGCAGTTTATCGAGCTCCCCAGTACTCCCCTACGAGCAGTACTTC.

This chain links TRBV7-8 with TRBJ2-7; 7 bases align to TRBD1. The CDR3 has 16 amino acids. The germline CDR1 and CDR2 sequences are SGHVS and FQNEAQ. The V and J ends lost 4 bases and 4 bases, in that order; junction bases with no gene match: 13. In nucleotides, the CDR3 is TGTGCCAGCAGCTCCCTGGTCGCGACAGGGTGGTACGAGCAGTACTTC. It is translated as CASSSLVATGWYEQYF. Together with reference TRBV7-8 and TRBJ2-7, the CDR3 gives the full variable domain: GAGVSQSPRYKVAKRGQDVALRCDPISGHVSLFWYQQALGQGPEFLTYFQNEAQLDKSGLPSDRFFAERPEGSVSTLKIQRTQQEDSAVYLCASSSLVATGWYEQYFGPGTRLTVT.

The chain combines TRBV11-2 with TRBJ2-5, with unresolved D. Germline lookup yields CDR1 SGHAT and CDR2 FQNNGV. Trimming shortened V by 4 bases and J by 1 base, and 7 bases separated the two germline ends. This CDR3 is built from 13 residues. CDR3 nucleotide sequence: TGTGCCAGCAGCTACAAATCCCAAGAGACCCAGTACTTC. Residues: CASSYKSQETQYF.

The V gene is TRBV7-2, the J gene TRBJ1-2; 11 bases are shared with TRBD1. The CDR3 is 15 amino acids. Germline V gene lookup returns CDR1 SGHTA and CDR2 FQGNSA. With V trimmed by 1 base and J by 6 bases, 4 bases remained unmatched. CDR3 bases: TGTGCCAGCAGCTTAGGAGGGACAGGGGGGAATGGCTACACCTTC. Residues: CASSLGGTGGNGYTF.

The chain joins TRBV7-7 to TRBJ2-6; no definite D call. CDR3 length: 18 residues. V gave up 4 bases and J gave up 5 bases, with 21 bases separating them. Germline CDR1 and CDR2: SSHAT and FNYEAQ (reference sequence). Here the CDR3 DNA reads TGTGCCAGCAGCTGGAATTCTATGCCACAAAGTCGGGCCAACGTCCTGACTTTC. It specifies CASSWNSMPQSRANVLTF.

The J gene is TRBJ1-1, the V gene TRBV28, with D perhaps TRBD1 (6 bases). CDR3 length: 16 residues. The V gene lost 3 bases and the J gene lost 1 base, with 15 bases spanning the gap. CDR1 is MDHEN and CDR2 is SYDVKM in the germline V gene. The DNA for the CDR3 is TGTGCCAGCAGTTTCGGGGGGCGAGGAGGGAACACTGAAGCTTTCTTT. This translates into CASSFGGRGGNTEAFF.

J is TRBJ1-2 and V is TRBV28; D unclear. Trimming took 10 bases from V and 8 from J, leaving 20 bases between them. Germline CDR1 and CDR2: MDHEN and SYDVKM. The CDR3 is 13 amino acids. CDR3 sequence reads: CATPSTAAGGYTF. CDR3 sequence (DNA): TGTGCCACCCCAAGTACGGCAGCTGGGGGCTACACCTTC.

A remark on this clone: In the same sample, other DNA sequences code for this CDR3. The rearrangement links TRBV15 to TRBJ2-7; no definite D call. The CDR3 has 13 amino acids. Germline V gene data show CDR1 as LNHNV and CDR2 as YYDKDF (reference sequence). V was cut by 0 bases and J by 7 bases, with 10 bases left in between. The CDR3 protein is CATSRDPGGEQYF. The CDR3 DNA is TGTGCCACCAGCAGAGATCCGGGCGGAGAGCAGTACTTC. Combining the CDR3 with reference TRBV15 and TRBJ2-7 gives the whole variable domain DAMVIQNPRYQVTQFGKPVTLSCSQTLNHNVMYWYQQKSSQAPKLLFHYYDKDFNNEADTPDNFQSRRPNTSFCFLDIRSPGLGDTAMYLCATSRDPGGEQYFGPGTRLTVT.

The gene calls are TRBV15 and TRBJ2-1, with TRBD2 matching over 10 bases. V lost 1 base to trimming and J lost 4 bases; unmatched junction nucleotides: 4. Germline loops: CDR1 LNHNV, CDR2 YYDKDF (reference sequence). CDR3 size: 16 residues. CDR3 amino acids: CATSRGEAGGYNEQFF. The DNA of the CDR3 is TGTGCCACCAGCAGAGGCGAAGCGGGAGGGTACAATGAGCAGTTCTTC.

V is TRBV19 and J is TRBJ1-2, with D hard to call. Germline lookup yields CDR1 LNHDA and CDR2 SQIVND (reference sequence). There are 13 residues in the CDR3. The germline V and J ends were trimmed by 6 bases and 0 bases, with 8 bases remaining between them. CDR3: CASRPGTNYGYTF. The CDR3 nucleotides read TGTGCCAGTAGGCCGGGTACTAACTATGGCTACACCTTC.

The rearrangement joins TRBV5-1 to TRBJ1-6; weak D call: TRBD1 (6 bases). Per germline, CDR1 SGHRS and CDR2 YFSETQ. Trimming removed 3 bases at V and 6 bases at J, with 16 bases between. This CDR3 is built from 16 residues. CDR3 DNA: TGCGCCAGCAGCTGGGGCCAGAGGACAGTTAATTCACCCCTCCACTTT. It encodes CASSWGQRTVNSPLHF.

The genes are TRBV28 and TRBJ2-2; 7 positions match TRBD2. CDR1 and CDR2 from the germline V gene are MDHEN and SYDVKM. CDR3 length: 17 residues. The junction had 15 bases not matched to a gene; V was cut back by 7 bases and J by 4 bases. The CDR3 DNA is TGTGCCAGCACCGCGACTAGCTCTTTTCGGGGCACCGGGGAGCTGTTTTTT. Its translation is CASTATSSFRGTGELFF.

The chain links TRBV5-1 to TRBJ1-1, with D unclear. Germline V gene sequence: CDR1 SGHRS, CDR2 YFSETQ. V was cut by 0 bases and J by 4 bases, with 10 bases left in between. The CDR3 extends over 14 amino acids. This CDR3 reads CASSLAPGATEAFF. The DNA for the CDR3 is TGCGCCAGCAGCTTGGCCCCCGGAGCCACTGAAGCTTTCTTT. The full variable domain, in which reference TRBV5-1 and TRBJ1-1 provide the parts outside the CDR3, is KAGVTQTPRYLIKTRGQQVTLSCSPISGHRSVSWYQQTPGQGLQFLFEYFSETQRNKGNFPGRFSGRQFSNSRSEMNVSTLELGDSALYLCASSLAPGATEAFFGQGTRLTVV.

The chain uses TRBV28 and TRBJ2-5; 12 bases line up with TRBD2. The CDR3 loop spans 16 amino acids. The V and J ends lost 5 bases and 5 bases, in that order; junction bases with no gene match: 9. Germline loops: CDR1 MDHEN, CDR2 SYDVKM. Written as DNA, the CDR3 is TGTGCCAGCAGTGAGACTAGCGGGAGAGTCGCGGAGACCCAGTACTTC. This translates into CASSETSGRVAETQYF.

This clone was counted a single time. The chain has TRBV6-6 and TRBJ2-1; TRBD1 matches at 8 bases. Looked up from germline, CDR1 is MNHNY and CDR2 is SVGAGI (reference sequence). The ends lost 5 bases at V and 6 bases at J; junction bases unmatched: 9. CDR3 length equals 15 residues. CDR3 in DNA: TGTGCCAGCAGTCCTGACAGGGGACGGGGCAATGAGCAGTTCTTC. Protein sequence: CASSPDRGRGNEQFF.

This clone was seen a single time. This sequence joins TRBV30 and TRBJ1-6; no definite D call. CDR3 length: 12 amino acids. CDR1 and CDR2 from the germline V gene are GTSNPN and SVGIG (reference sequence). Between the trimmed V and J ends, which lost 3 bases and 9 bases, there was a span of 9 bases. CDR3 nucleotide sequence: TGTGCCTGGAGCGGCAGCGGTTCACCCCTCCACTTT. This codes for CAWSGSGSPLHF.